This TCR beta chain was sequenced for a study of identifying expanded T cells in peripheral blood. TCRdb's copy holds only in-frame clones and misses some; the assay was immunoSEQ multiplex PCR. The sample yields approximately 110,000 clones, approximately 90% seen once. Findings of the study overall: Approximately 2-week clone count variance significantly increased as total template count grew. Differentially abundant clones: about 1.3 between replicates, 16.4 at around 14 days, more than 18 at four.

CDR1 is LGHNA, CDR2 YNFKEQ, per germline. The CDR3 contains 12 residues. V lost 0 bases to trimming and J lost 7 bases, with 7 bases between them. Healthy donors had no documented immune events, such as infections, while sampled. As for this clone: Its antigen is not identified.

The receptor was derived from a person aged 18 to 75 in good health. This chain joins TRBV4-2 and TRBJ2-7, with D uncertain. Sequences were obtained from blood. The CDR3 loop is CASSQDDREQYF. As DNA, the CDR3 is TGTGCCAGCAGCCAAGATGATCGGGAGCAGTACTTC.